One T cell receptor beta chain is described in this entry. What this receptor recognizes is not known. Base-call qualities are not available, and no considerably larger clone is one nucleotide away. Trimming accounts for 5 bases at V and 6 bases at J, while the number of junction bases matched to no gene is 12. The germline V gene encodes CDR1 SGHAT and CDR2 FQNNGV. The CDR3 goes from the cysteine to the phenylalanine over 16 residues. The DNA shown is the 48-base CDR3, in frame from base 1. Ophthalmopathy patients had moderately to severely active disease, with a Clinical Activity Score of 3 or more, a NOSPECS grade of 4 or more, and a disease duration of less than 3 months. Any patient with an uncontrolled infection, another autoimmune disease, pregnancy or lactation was excluded. Clinical symptoms, serum thyroxine and TRAb, thyroid ultrasound, and orbital computed tomography formed the basis for the diagnoses. Ficoll-Paque density gradient centrifugation was used to isolate PBMCs from approximately 10 ml of fresh peripheral blood. Total RNA was extracted with Trizol reagent, and quality was checked on an Agilent 2100 Bioanalyzer.

This specimen belongs to a study of T cells in Graves' hyperthyroidism and ophthalmopathy (dated by TCRdb to between 2019 and 2020). At the level of the whole study: Peripheral blood samples were taken at the time of initial diagnosis, prior to any treatment. To identify TCR V-J signatures that set the groups apart, the researchers used a discovery cohort of 100 patients, made up of roughly 40 with Graves' ophthalmopathy and 57 with stable Graves' hyperthyroidism. Whether ophthalmopathy could be predicted prospectively was tested in an independent validation cohort made up of fewer than 20 hyperthyroidism patients plus 17 patients who later progressed to ophthalmopathy. The 100 discovery patients were divided at random into training and test sets in a 7:3 ratio. The study also compared thyroid tissue and blood T-cell repertoires from five or six Graves' hyperthyroidism patients. Following sampling, methimazole starting at 30 mg daily was given to hyperthyroidism patients, and high-dose intravenous methylprednisolone was given to ophthalmopathy patients. The paper describes TCR Vbeta CDR3 sequencing of about 140 peripheral blood samples, made up of 40 to 45 ophthalmopathy patients, around 73 hyperthyroidism patients and 17 progressor patients.

What the research found in general, with its limitations: A 13 V-J signature model separated ophthalmopathy from stable hyperthyroidism, with about 90% sensitivity and 81.08% specificity in cross-validation and 80%/75% in testing. Most expanded thyroid clonotypes (frequency above 0.001) were also found in blood, which suggests that blood repertoires may mirror thyroid immune responses. Sample size was not statistically predetermined, and blinding of investigators to group allocation was not performed. In validation, the model predicted progression to ophthalmopathy a median of about 6 months before onset, with approximately 70% sensitivity and roughly 79% specificity.

TCR beta CDR3 regions were amplified from RNA transcripts. The TCR CDR3 was subjected to a first round of RT-PCR using the HTBI primer set and the Qiagen OneStep RT-PCR kit. Libraries were constructed in a second round of multiplex PCR, after which size selection and purification were performed. The libraries were sequenced on an Illumina HiSeq2000 using paired-end 100 bp reads. Per the original workflow: Raw data were processed with SOAPnuke, discarding reads with adapters, uncalled bases, mean Phred below 15, or no exact constant-primer or identifier match. COPE v1.2.5 was used to merge the high-quality paired reads, and each unique nucleotide sequence was defined as a clonotype. Clonotypes were aligned to IMGT TRBV, TRBD and TRBJ reference segments using MiTCR v1.1. The analysis was restricted to V-J combinations with a frequency above 0.0001, which together covered roughly 99% of the repertoires. The TCS score was defined as the ratio of F50 (clonal expansion) to E x V (chaos), calculated using BLOSUM62-based TCRdist between CDR3 peptides within each V-J. Welch's t-statistics and random forest reduced fewer than 550 V-J features to fewer than 15, which were used in a naive Bayes classifier (R e1071). In TCRdb, the public reads were trimmed at Q25 with fastp and aligned with MiXCR, with productive beta chains retained. Merged by CDR3 protein, the rows form single entries marked with the most common genes and DNA. The V and J calls were not made by the authors but by TCRdb's processing. Here the sample has about 380,000 distinct CDR3 sequences; less than 20% occur a single time. The ten largest account for around two fifths of the sample.

This TCR was recovered from a man aged 18 to 29 with Graves' ophthalmopathy. This chain joins TRBV11-2 to TRBJ2-3; TRBD1 fits 9 bases in the junction. What was sequenced was blood. The CDR3 amino acid sequence is: CASSDLQGARYDTQYF. The base sequence is TGTGCCAGCAGCGACCTACAGGGGGCGCGGTATGATACGCAGTATTTT.